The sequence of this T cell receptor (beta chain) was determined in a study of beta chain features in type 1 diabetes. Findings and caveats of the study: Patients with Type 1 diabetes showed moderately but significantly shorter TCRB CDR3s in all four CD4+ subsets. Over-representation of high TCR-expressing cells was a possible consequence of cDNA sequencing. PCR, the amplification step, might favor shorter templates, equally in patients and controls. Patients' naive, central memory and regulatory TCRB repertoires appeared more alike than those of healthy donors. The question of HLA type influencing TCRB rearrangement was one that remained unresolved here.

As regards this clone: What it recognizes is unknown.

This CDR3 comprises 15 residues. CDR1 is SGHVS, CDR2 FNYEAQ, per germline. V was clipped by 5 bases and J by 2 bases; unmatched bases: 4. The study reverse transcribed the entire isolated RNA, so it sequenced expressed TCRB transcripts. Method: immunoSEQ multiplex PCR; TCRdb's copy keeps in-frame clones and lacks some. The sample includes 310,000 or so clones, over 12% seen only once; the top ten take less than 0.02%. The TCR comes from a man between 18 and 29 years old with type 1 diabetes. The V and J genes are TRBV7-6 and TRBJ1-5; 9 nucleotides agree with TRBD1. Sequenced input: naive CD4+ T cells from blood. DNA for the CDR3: TGTGCCAGCAGCCCGGGACAGGGAGGCAATCAGCCCCAGCATTTT. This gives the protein CASSPGQGGNQPQHF.